Listed below are T cell receptor beta chains from one sample, sequenced in a study of cytomegalovirus exposure and HLA in healthy donors. Data came from immunoSEQ multiplex PCR; TCRdb stores just in-frame clones and leaves some out. The sample shows roughly 140,000 clones, 80% of them seen only once. Sequencing used PBMCs. The receptors were sampled from a man aged 40-49 years in good health and CMV-seronegative. CDR3s include the opening cysteine and the closing phenylalanine or tryptophan. D genes are given only for firm matches. For some rows the clone size is stated as once, few or many, or as a class when expanded; others skip it.

clone_size | j_call | v_call | d_call | cdr3_nt | cdr3_aa
- | TRBJ1-5 | TRBV2 | - | TGTGCCAGCACCGAAGAGGGGGTTCGCAATCAGCCCCAGCATTTT | CASTEEGVRNQPQHF
- | TRBJ1-1 | TRBV9 | - | TGTGCCAGCAGCGTAGAAGGGAGGGCTGAAGGAGCTTTCTTT | CASSVEGRAEGAFF
- | TRBJ1-6 | TRBV18 | - | TGTGCCAGCTCGTCGAGCTCCTATAATTCACCCCTCCACTTT | CASSSSSYNSPLHF
- | TRBJ1-4 | TRBV4-3 | - | TGCGCCAGCAGCCAAGGAAACCGGCAGGCTAATGAAAAACTGTTTTTT | CASSQGNRQANEKLFF
- | TRBJ2-7 | TRBV29-1 | - | TGCAGCGTTGTTTCTGCGGAACCCTACGAGCAGTACTTC | CSVVSAEPYEQYF
- | TRBJ2-5 | TRBV7-7 | TRBD1 | TGTGCTAGCAGCGGGGACAGGGGGCGCCGGGAGACCCAGTACTTC | CASSGDRGRRETQYF
- | TRBJ2-3 | TRBV2 | TRBD2 | TGTGCCAGCAGTCCACTTAGCGGGGACACAGATACGCAGTATTTT | CASSPLSGDTDTQYF
many | TRBJ2-1 | TRBV4-1 | TRBD1 | TGCGCCAGCAGCCCGTGGACAGGGAAAAACAATGAGCAGTTCTTC | CASSPWTGKNNEQFF
- | TRBJ2-7 | TRBV4-1 | TRBD2 | TGCGCCAGCAGCCAAGATCTAGGGACTAGCGGTTTCTCCTACGAGCAGTACTTC | CASSQDLGTSGFSYEQYF
- | TRBJ1-5 | TRBV5-8 | TRBD1 | TGTGCCAGCAGCATGACAACCGGGACAGGGGGCGCCTATAGCAATCAGCCCCAGCATTTT | CASSMTTGTGGAYSNQPQHF
- | TRBJ1-2 | TRBV11-2 | - | TGTGCCAGCAGCGTACAGAGAGGGCACTATGGCTACACCTTC | CASSVQRGHYGYTF
- | TRBJ1-3 | TRBV5-1 | - | TGCGCCAGCAGCTTGGTTGCCAGGGCCGGATCTGGAAACACCATATATTTT | CASSLVARAGSGNTIYF
- | TRBJ1-5 | TRBV18 | TRBD1 | TGTGCCAGCTCATCGGGACAGGGGGATCAGCCCCAGCATTTT | CASSSGQGDQPQHF
- | TRBJ2-1 | TRBV9 | - | TGTGCCAGCAGCCTACCTCCATCAATCATCTACAATGAGCAGTTCTTC | CASSLPPSIIYNEQFF
once | TRBJ2-2 | TRBV19 | TRBD1 | TGTGCCAGTATCCAGGGGGCAGGCACCGGGGAGCTGTTTTTT | CASIQGAGTGELFF
- | TRBJ1-1 | TRBV6-1 | - | TGTGCCAGCAGGGTGACGGCGGGGGCCACTGAAGCTTTCTTT | CASRVTAGATEAFF
- | TRBJ1-2 | TRBV6-6 | - | TGTGCCAGCAGTCAACGAGCGCCGAACTATGGCTACACCTTC | CASSQRAPNYGYTF
- | TRBJ1-3 | TRBV6-1 | TRBD1 | TGTGCCACCACATCCCGGGACAGGGACGGAAACACCATATATTTT | CATTSRDRDGNTIYF
- | TRBJ1-1 | TRBV18 | TRBD1 | TGTGCCAGCTCGAGGACAGGGGTCGTGGACACTGAAGCTTTCTTT | CASSRTGVVDTEAFF
- | TRBJ2-1 | TRBV11-2 | TRBD2 | TGTGCCAGCAGCCCGTCAGGGACTAGCGGGAATAATGAGCAGTTCTTC | CASSPSGTSGNNEQFF
few | TRBJ2-3 | TRBV5-1 | TRBD1 | TGCGCCAGCAGCTTGGAGGGGGCGCACGGCACAGATACGCAGTATTTT | CASSLEGAHGTDTQYF
- | TRBJ2-2 | TRBV12-5 | - | TGTGCTAGTGCCTACCCTATAAACACCGGGGAGCTGTTTTTT | CASAYPINTGELFF
- | TRBJ1-6 | TRBV7-2 | - | TGTGCCAGCAGCTTAGCTCTAGGTCTTATCAATTCACCCCTCCACTTT | CASSLALGLINSPLHF
- | TRBJ2-5 | TRBV29-1 | TRBD1 | TGCAGCGTTCCGGGACAGGGTCTCGTCGAGACCCAGTACTTC | CSVPGQGLVETQYF
- | TRBJ2-5 | TRBV5-1 | TRBD1 | TGCGCCAGCAACTATCCCGGACAGGGCAAAGAGACCCAGTACTTC | CASNYPGQGKETQYF
few | TRBJ1-3 | TRBV9 | - | TGTGCCAGCAGCGTGGGGGGTGGAAACACCATATATTTT | CASSVGGGNTIYF
- | TRBJ2-4 | TRBV11-2 | TRBD2 | TGTGCCAGCAGCCTCGACGGGGGGACAAACATTCAGTACTTC | CASSLDGGTNIQYF
- | TRBJ1-1 | TRBV11-2 | - | TGTGCCAGCAGCTTAGTGTGGGGGGAGAACACTGAAGCTTTCTTT | CASSLVWGENTEAFF
- | TRBJ1-6 | TRBV29-1 | TRBD1 | TGCAGCGTGGGGGACAGGCAAAATTCACCCCTCCACTTT | CSVGDRQNSPLHF
- | TRBJ2-6 | TRBV23-1 | - | TGCGCCACCCCGTTACAACAGGCCAGCTCTGGGGCCAACGTCCTGACTTTC | CATPLQQASSGANVLTF
- | TRBJ2-4 | TRBV5-1 | TRBD1 | TGCGCCAGCAGCTTGGAATGGACAGGGACACAGGAATATTACTTC | CASSLEWTGTQEYYF
- | TRBJ1-1 | TRBV18 | - | TGTGCCAGCTCCGGGTTGCGGGACACTGAAGCTTTCTTT | CASSGLRDTEAFF
- | TRBJ1-6 | TRBV7-9 | TRBD1 | TGTGCCAGCAGCAGAGACAGGGGGAATTCACCCCTCCACTTT | CASSRDRGNSPLHF
once | TRBJ1-2 | TRBV5-4 | TRBD1 | TGTGCCAGCTTGTCGGGGGGACCAGGGGGCAGGAGTTATGGCTACACCTTC | CASLSGGPGGRSYGYTF
- | TRBJ2-5 | TRBV7-9 | - | TGTGCCAGCAGCGCTACCCGCAACGTTCCAGGCCAAGAGACCCAGTACTTC | CASSATRNVPGQETQYF
- | TRBJ1-3 | TRBV28 | TRBD1 | TGTGCCAGCAGTGCTAAACAGGGGGCTAAAGGAAACACCATATATTTT | CASSAKQGAKGNTIYF
- | TRBJ1-6 | TRBV7-8 | - | TGTGCCAGCAGCTTAGCCCGGGGTAGTGGGACATCAAATTCACCCCTCCACTTT | CASSLARGSGTSNSPLHF
- | TRBJ1-2 | TRBV11-2 | TRBD1 | TGTGCCAGCAGCCTGGACAGGCACTATGGCTACACCTTC | CASSLDRHYGYTF
- | TRBJ1-1 | TRBV7-6 | - | TGTGCCAGCAGGCCTCTTTCAGGGGCTCTGAACACTGAAGCTTTCTTT | CASRPLSGALNTEAFF
- | TRBJ2-7 | TRBV19 | TRBD2 | TGTGCCAGTAGTAAAAGGACTAGCGGGGGAATTAGGGACCCCTACGAGCAGTACTTC | CASSKRTSGGIRDPYEQYF
once | TRBJ2-3 | TRBV10-3 | TRBD2 | TGTGCCATCGCGGTTGGGACTACTGATACGCAGTATTTT | CAIAVGTTDTQYF
- | TRBJ2-2 | TRBV5-4 | - | TGTGCCAGCAGCCCGGCCGGGGATAGGACTGGGGAGCTGTTTTTT | CASSPAGDRTGELFF
- | TRBJ1-6 | TRBV10-1 | - | TGCGCCAGCAGTGAGTCGAGGTCCAGCGAATTTTCACCCCTCCACTTT | CASSESRSSEFSPLHF
- | TRBJ1-5 | TRBV5-5 | - | TGTGCCAGCAGCTTGGTGACAGGTAATCAGCCCCAGCATTTT | CASSLVTGNQPQHF
- | TRBJ2-7 | TRBV5-1 | - | TGCGCCAGCAGCTTGGATGAGACCTTCGGGGAGCAGTACTTC | CASSLDETFGEQYF
- | TRBJ2-5 | TRBV5-1 | - | TGCGCCAGCAGGAGGACTTCGCCACAAGAGACCCAGTACTTC | CASRRTSPQETQYF
- | TRBJ2-7 | TRBV6-4 | TRBD1 | TGTGCCAGCAGTGACAGGGACAGGGCTTACTACGAGCAGTACTTC | CASSDRDRAYYEQYF
- | TRBJ2-7 | TRBV10-1 | - | TGCGCCAGCAGTGGGGGGTTGGGGGGGGCGCGAGAGCAGTACTTC | CASSGGLGGAREQYF
- | TRBJ2-3 | TRBV2 | - | TGTGCCAGCAGGAGAGTACTGGACACCAGCACAGATACGCAGTATTTT | CASRRVLDTSTDTQYF
- | TRBJ2-5 | TRBV25-1 | TRBD1 | TGTGCCAGCAGTGAAGGGGACAGGGGGGCCCGAGAGACCCAGTACTTC | CASSEGDRGARETQYF
few | TRBJ1-4 | TRBV7-9 | - | TGTGCCAGCAGCTTAACGGGACTCGGCGGAGGACTGTTTTTT | CASSLTGLGGGLFF
- | TRBJ2-7 | TRBV7-6 | TRBD1 | TGTGCCAGCAGCAAACTTGATACCGGGACAGGGGCTGGTGAGCAGTACTTC | CASSKLDTGTGAGEQYF
few | TRBJ1-3 | TRBV11-2 | - | TGTGCCAGCAGCCCCGGCGGTATATCCATATATTTT | CASSPGGISIYF
- | TRBJ2-7 | TRBV27 | TRBD2 | TGTGCCAGCAGTTTGGTGACTAGCGGGGGGGCAATCGAGCAGTACTTC | CASSLVTSGGAIEQYF
- | TRBJ1-6 | TRBV29-1 | - | TGCAGCGTGAAACAGGGATATAATTCACCCCTCCACTTT | CSVKQGYNSPLHF
- | TRBJ2-7 | TRBV6-1 | TRBD1 | TGTGCCAGCAGTTTTTCCCGGGACAGCCACTGGGGTCAGTACTTC | CASSFSRDSHWGQYF
- | TRBJ2-3 | TRBV4-1 | - | TGCGCCAGCAGCCAAGAAGGGGTCGATACGCAGTATTTT | CASSQEGVDTQYF
- | TRBJ2-3 | TRBV28 | - | TGTGCCAGCAGTCCTCGGGGTAGCACAGATACGCAGTATTTT | CASSPRGSTDTQYF
- | TRBJ1-5 | TRBV11-2 | - | TGTGCCAGCAGCTTAACCGGAGGGCACCAGCCCCAGCATTTT | CASSLTGGHQPQHF